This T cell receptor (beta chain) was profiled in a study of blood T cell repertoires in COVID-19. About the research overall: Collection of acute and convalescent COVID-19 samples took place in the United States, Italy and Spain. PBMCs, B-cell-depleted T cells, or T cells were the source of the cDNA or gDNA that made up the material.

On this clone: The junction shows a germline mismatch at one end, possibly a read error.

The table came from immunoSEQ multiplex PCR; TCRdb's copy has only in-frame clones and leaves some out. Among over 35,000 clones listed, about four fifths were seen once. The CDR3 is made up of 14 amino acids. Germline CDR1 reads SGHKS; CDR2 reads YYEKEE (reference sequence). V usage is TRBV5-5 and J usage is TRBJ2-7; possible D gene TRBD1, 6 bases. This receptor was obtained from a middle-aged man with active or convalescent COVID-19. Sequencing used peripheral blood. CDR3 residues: CASSLGHLNYEQYF. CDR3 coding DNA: TGTGCCAGCAGTTTGGGACACCTAAACTACGAGCAGTACTTC.